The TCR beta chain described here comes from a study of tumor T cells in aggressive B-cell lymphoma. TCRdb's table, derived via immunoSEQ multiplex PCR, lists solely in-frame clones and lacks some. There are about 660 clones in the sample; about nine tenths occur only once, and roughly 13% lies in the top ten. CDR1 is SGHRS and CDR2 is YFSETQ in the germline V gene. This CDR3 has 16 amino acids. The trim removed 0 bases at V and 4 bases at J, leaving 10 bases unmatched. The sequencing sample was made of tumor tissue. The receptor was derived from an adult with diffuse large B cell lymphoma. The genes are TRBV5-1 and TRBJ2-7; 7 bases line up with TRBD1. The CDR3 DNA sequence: TGCGCCAGCAGCTTGGCGGCGGCAGGGGGAGAATACGAGCAGTACTTC. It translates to CASSLAAAGGEYEQYF.